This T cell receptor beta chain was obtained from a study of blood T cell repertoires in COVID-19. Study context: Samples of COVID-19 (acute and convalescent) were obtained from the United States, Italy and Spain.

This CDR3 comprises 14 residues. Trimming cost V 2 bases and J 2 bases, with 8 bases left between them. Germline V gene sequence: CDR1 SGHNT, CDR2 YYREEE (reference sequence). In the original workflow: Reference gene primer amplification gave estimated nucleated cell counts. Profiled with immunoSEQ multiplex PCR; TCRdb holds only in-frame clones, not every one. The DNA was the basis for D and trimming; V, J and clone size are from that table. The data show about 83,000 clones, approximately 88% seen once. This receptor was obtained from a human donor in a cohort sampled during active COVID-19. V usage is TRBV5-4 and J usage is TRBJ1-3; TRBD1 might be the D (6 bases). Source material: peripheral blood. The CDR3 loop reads CASSFGQPGNTIYF. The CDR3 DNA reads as TGTGCCAGCAGCTTTGGACAGCCTGGAAACACCATATATTTT.